Below, one TCR beta chain is given with its context. Its antigen remains unidentified. This entry comes from a study of graft-versus-host responses after intestinal transplantation. Study findings and constraints: Where graft-donor T cell macrochimerism was present, patients had high graft-versus-host to host-versus-graft clonal ratios in allografts.

Between the trimmed V and J ends, which lost 6 bases and 4 bases, there was a span of 15 bases. CDR3 size: 13 residues. CDR1 is SQVTM and CDR2 is ANQGSEA in the germline V gene. Sequenced by immunoSEQ multiplex PCR; TCRdb stores in-frame clones only, minus some. Among some 46,000 clones, about 95% were seen once, and the ten largest hold roughly 1.5%. Sequenced here: PBMCs, sampled 330 to 350 days after intestinal transplant. The sequence derives from a human patient who received an intestinal transplant, so some T cells may come from the graft donor. The chain joins TRBV29-1 to TRBJ1-2; D is uncertain. The CDR3 is CSVNRQEAYGYTF. The CDR3 DNA reads as TGCAGCGTAAACCGGCAGGAAGCCTATGGCTACACCTTC. Full variable domain (rest looked up from reference TRBV29-1 and TRBJ1-2): SAVISQKPSRDICQRGTSLTIQCQVDSQVTMMFWYRQQPGQSLTLIATANQGSEATYESGFVIDKFPISRPNLTFSTLTVSNMSPEDSSIYLCSVNRQEAYGYTFGSGTRLTVV.